The 25 T cell receptor beta chains presented below share a single source sample, sequenced in a study of T cell repertoires in cytomegalovirus infection. TCRdb reprocessed the reads via MiXCR and lists one record per CDR3 protein. The sample consists of 640,000 or so distinct CDR3 sequences, roughly a third of them appearing once. The antigens for these receptors are not known. The source was cultured PBMCs, collected from culture after CMV antigen stimulation. These receptors were obtained from a human donor in good health (CMV status not recorded). Some clones in this sample may be carry-over from other donors' samples.

There are a few counts of this clonotype. The chain uses TRBV4-1 and TRBJ2-7; TRBD2 might be the D (5 bases). Germline-derived CDR1 and CDR2 are MGHRA and YSYEKL. CDR3 size: 15 residues. V was pared by 4 bases and J by 2 bases, with 15 bases between. In nucleotides, the CDR3 is TGCGCCAGCAGCCCTCTTGGGGAACTAGCCTACGAGCAGTACTTC. Encoded protein: CASSPLGELAYEQYF.

In this sample, this clonotype turned up a few times. The gene calls are TRBV19 and TRBJ2-1; perhaps TRBD1 as D (6 bases). This CDR3 contains 17 residues. V was trimmed by 2 bases and J by 4 bases, leaving 18 bases between them. Germline V gene lookup returns CDR1 LNHDA and CDR2 SQIVND (reference sequence). The CDR3 loop reads CASSISRYPTGYNEQFF. The CDR3 coding sequence is TGTGCCAGTAGTATATCGCGGTACCCAACAGGGTACAATGAGCAGTTCTTC.

The genes are TRBV15 and TRBJ1-1; no clear D gene. Germline V CDR1 and CDR2: LNHNV, YYDKDF (reference sequence). Trimming removed 8 bases from V and 1 base from J, with 14 bases in between. CDR3 length equals 14 residues. CDR3 coding DNA: TGTGCCACCGGAGCAGGTGTTACGAACACTGAAGCTTTCTTT. Encoded protein: CATGAGVTNTEAFF. The whole variable domain, filled in from reference TRBV15 and TRBJ1-1, reads DAMVIQNPRYQVTQFGKPVTLSCSQTLNHNVMYWYQQKSSQAPKLLFHYYDKDFNNEADTPDNFQSRRPNTSFCFLDIRSPGLGDTAMYLCATGAGVTNTEAFFGQGTRLTVV.

The chain employs TRBV10-3 and TRBJ2-7, with 8 bases identical to TRBD1. The CDR3 runs 17 residues. Germline assignment: CDR1 ENHRY and CDR2 SYGVKD. Trimming took 10 bases from V and 0 from J; bases not matched to a gene: 17. The chain's CDR3 is CATTDRGKDLPSYEQYF. The DNA of the CDR3 is TGTGCCACCACCGACAGGGGAAAGGACCTACCCTCCTACGAGCAGTACTTC.

This clonotype was recorded a few times. The V and J genes are TRBV6-1 and TRBJ2-3; the D gene is possibly TRBD2 (6 bases). V was clipped by 5 bases and J by 5 bases, with 14 bases between them. From germline, CDR1 is MNHNS and CDR2 SASEGT. The CDR3 contains 14 residues. CDR3 bases: TGTGCCAGCAGTCCCGGGAGTAGGGGAGATACGCAGTATTTT. This gives the protein CASSPGSRGDTQYF.

This clonotype was counted many times. The V gene is TRBV7-9, the J gene TRBJ2-1; TRBD2 agrees at 10 bases. The length of the CDR3 is 17 residues. V lost 6 bases to trimming and J lost 0 bases; unmatched junction nucleotides: 8. Germline loops: CDR1 SEHNR, CDR2 FQNEAQ (reference sequence). This chain's CDR3 is CASSRRPSGSSYNEQFF. The CDR3 DNA is TGTGCCAGCAGTCGTCGGCCTAGCGGGAGCTCCTACAATGAGCAGTTCTTC.

This clonotype was seen more than once but under ten times. The gene calls are TRBV18 and TRBJ2-5, with unresolved D. The CDR3 runs 15 residues. Germline V gene lookup returns CDR1 KGHSH and CDR2 LQKENI. Deletions cut 2 bases from V and 1 base from J, with 11 bases between. CDR3 nucleotides: TGTGCCAGCTCACCATACGTCGCGGTCCAAGAGACCCAGTACTTC. This encodes CASSPYVAVQETQYF.

V and J are TRBV27 and TRBJ2-3, with 7 positions matching TRBD2. In germline, CDR1 is MNHEY, CDR2 SMNVEV (reference sequence). The length of the CDR3 is 15 residues. The V gene end was trimmed by 6 bases and the J gene end by 4 bases; junction bases not matched to a gene: 10. In DNA, the CDR3 is TGTGCCAGCAGCTTTACCGCGGGAGTCCCAGATACGCAGTATTTT. Amino acid sequence: CASSFTAGVPDTQYF.

This clonotype was counted once. The J gene is TRBJ2-1, the V gene TRBV7-9, with D perhaps matching TRBD1 or TRBD2 (6 bases each). The V end was cut by 4 bases, the J end by 6 bases, with 16 bases between. CDR3 size: 15 residues. Germline CDR1 is SEHNR and CDR2 is FQNEAQ (reference sequence). The CDR3 sequence is CASSSRGAAGNEQFF. CDR3 coding DNA: TGTGCCAGCAGCTCTAGGGGGGCGGCTGGCAATGAGCAGTTCTTC.

This clonotype was seen at least ten times. V is TRBV7-6 and J is TRBJ1-5, with D perhaps matching TRBD1 (5 bases). The CDR3 length is 13 residues. Trimming stripped 5 bases from V and 3 bases from J, with 8 bases between. CDR1 is SGHVS, CDR2 FNYEAQ, per germline. CDR3 nucleotide sequence: TGTGCCAGCAGCCGACAGACCAATCAGCCCCAGCATTTT. It yields the protein CASSRQTNQPQHF. The whole variable domain, filled in from reference TRBV7-6 and TRBJ1-5, reads GAGVSQSPRYKVTKRGQDVALRCDPISGHVSLYWYRQALGQGPEFLTYFNYEAQQDKSGLPNDRFSAERPEGSISTLTIQRTEQRDSAMYRCASSRQTNQPQHFGDGTRLSIL.

There are a few counts of this clonotype. The gene calls are TRBV11-2 and TRBJ2-1; D ambiguous. The CDR3 contains 12 residues. The V and J ends lost 5 bases and 7 bases respectively, with 9 bases between them. Germline V gene data show CDR1 as SGHAT and CDR2 as FQNNGV. The CDR3 DNA follows: TGTGCCAGCAGCCACCTGGGAAATGAGCAGTTCTTC. Translating it yields CASSHLGNEQFF.

This clonotype was seen a handful of times. The chain is built from TRBV6-1 and TRBJ1-6, with 8 bases that match TRBD1. Germline CDR1 and CDR2: MNHNS and SASEGT. Trimming removed 5 bases from V and 5 bases from J; junction bases left unmatched: 5. The CDR3 runs to 15 residues. Written as DNA, the CDR3 is TGTGCCAGCAGTTCCGACAGGGGACATAATTCACCCCTCCACTTT. Protein sequence: CASSSDRGHNSPLHF.

The V call is TRBV20-1, the J call TRBJ2-1; 7 nucleotides match TRBD2. CDR1 and CDR2 from the germline V gene are DFQATT and SNEGSKA (reference sequence). The CDR3 length is 13 residues. With V trimmed by 7 bases and J by 5 bases, 8 bases remained unmatched. The CDR3 region is CSGGGRADNEQFF. The CDR3 nucleotides read TGCAGTGGGGGTGGGAGGGCCGACAATGAGCAGTTCTTC.

The table lists this clonotype with a few counts. CDR3 sequence reads: CASSRPTAGLYEQYF. The CDR3 DNA reads as TGTGCCAGCAGCCGCCCTACAGCAGGGCTGTACGAGCAGTACTTC. The rearrangement joins TRBV7-2 to TRBJ2-7, with a weak D call TRBD1 (5 bases). Deletions cut 5 bases from V and 4 bases from J, with 18 bases between. Germline-derived CDR1 and CDR2 are SGHTA and FQGNSA. This CDR3 comprises 15 residues.

This clonotype was counted a few times. V and J are TRBV4-1 and TRBJ1-2, with D possibly TRBD1 on 6 matching bases. The V end lost 5 bases, the J end lost 6 bases, and 22 bases lay between the germline ends. Germline V gene data show CDR1 as MGHRA and CDR2 as YSYEKL. The CDR3 totals 16 residues. The CDR3 reads CASSNRVKAPKDGYTF. DNA for the CDR3: TGCGCCAGCAGCAACAGGGTAAAGGCCCCTAAGGATGGCTACACCTTC.

The table lists this clonotype with a few counts. J is TRBJ2-3 and V is TRBV7-2, with 7 bases matching TRBD1. J lost 4 bases, V lost 4 bases, and 5 bases had no gene match. CDR1 and CDR2 from the germline V gene are SGHTA and FQGNSA. CDR3 size: 14 residues. In nucleotides, the CDR3 is TGTGCCAGCAGCTCAACGACAGGGTCAGATACGCAGTATTTT. It is translated as CASSSTTGSDTQYF.

V gene TRBV27 combines with J gene TRBJ2-1; no definite D call. CDR3 length equals 16 residues. Trimming cost V 1 base and J 3 bases, with 13 bases left between them. The germline V gene has CDR1 MNHEY and CDR2 SMNVEV (reference sequence). The CDR3: CASSLYRSSVYNEQFF. CDR3 sequence (DNA): TGTGCCAGCAGTTTATATCGCAGCTCAGTCTACAATGAGCAGTTCTTC.

This clonotype has a count of ten or more. The gene calls are TRBV7-2 and TRBJ1-6; the match to TRBD1 covers 10 bases. There are 19 residues in the CDR3. V trimming: 5 bases; J trimming: 6 bases; junction bases outside the gene matches: 16. In germline, CDR1 is SGHTA, CDR2 FQGNSA. DNA of the CDR3: TGTGCCAGCAGCCGAGACAGGGGGCCTCACCTCAACTCTAATTCACCCCTCCACTTT. Translating it yields CASSRDRGPHLNSNSPLHF.

The chain joins TRBV6-2 or TRBV6-3 to TRBJ2-2; D not resolved. V was clipped by 5 bases and J by 6 bases, with 10 bases between them. The germline V gene encodes CDR1 MNHEY and CDR2 SVGEGT. The CDR3 is made up of 13 amino acids. CDR3 residues: CASSKPLPGELFF. The CDR3 region has the DNA TGTGCCAGCAGTAAACCTCTCCCCGGGGAGCTGTTTTTT.

This chain uses TRBV7-2 with TRBJ2-5, with TRBD2 as a possible D gene (6 bases). The CDR3 totals 13 residues. V was shortened by 5 bases and J by 7 bases, with 14 bases between the two germline ends. CDR1 and CDR2 (germline): SGHTA, FQGNSA. The CDR3 DNA follows: TGTGCCAGCAGCCCCCGCGAGGGAGGGACCCAGTACTTC. Protein: CASSPREGGTQYF.

At least ten counts were recorded for this clonotype. V and J are TRBV7-2 and TRBJ2-7, with 10 bases identical to TRBD1. This CDR3 is built from 15 residues. Per the germline V gene, CDR1 is SGHTA and CDR2 is FQGNSA. V was pared by 0 bases and J by 2 bases, with 1 base of the junction left unmatched. The CDR3 nucleotides read TGTGCCAGCAGCTTAGCGGGGACAGGGGCCTACGAGCAGTACTTC. As protein: CASSLAGTGAYEQYF.

This clonotype appeared a few times. This sequence joins TRBV7-9 and TRBJ2-1; 8 nucleotides agree with TRBD2. The CDR3 length is 16 residues. Germline-derived CDR1 and CDR2 are SEHNR and FQNEAQ (reference sequence). V dropped 5 bases and J dropped 3; count of bases not matched to a gene: 9. CDR3 nucleotide sequence: TGTGCCAGCAGCCTAGATAGCGGGGTTATCTACAATGAGCAGTTCTTC. Translating it yields CASSLDSGVIYNEQFF.

This clonotype was picked up a small number of times. The J gene is TRBJ2-3, the V gene TRBV25-1, with D unresolved. Looked up from germline, CDR1 is MGHDK and CDR2 is SYGVNS. The CDR3 runs to 13 residues. Between the trimmed V and J ends, which lost 4 bases and 3 bases, there was a span of 8 bases. The CDR3 loop reads CASSVSGTDTQYF. CDR3 nucleotide sequence: TGTGCCAGCAGTGTAAGTGGGACAGATACGCAGTATTTT. Full variable domain (outside the CDR3, taken from reference TRBV25-1 and TRBJ2-3): EADIYQTPRYLVIGTGKKITLECSQTMGHDKMYWYQQDPGMELHLIHYSYGVNSTEKGDLSSESTVSRIRTEHFPLTLESARPSHTSQYLCASSVSGTDTQYFGPGTRLTVL.

The chain couples TRBV6-2 or TRBV6-3 to TRBJ1-1; D might be TRBD1 (5 bases). This CDR3 spans 12 amino acids. V was trimmed by 2 bases and J by 8 bases, leaving 9 bases between them. Germline V lookup: CDR1 MNHEY, CDR2 SVGEGT. CDR3 in amino acids: CASSYGAAEAFF. CDR3 nucleotide sequence: TGTGCCAGCAGTTACGGGGCCGCGGAAGCTTTCTTT.

The chain carries TRBV4-3 and TRBJ2-1; 9 bases map to TRBD2. This CDR3 spans 19 amino acids. Germline CDR1 and CDR2: LGHNA and YSLEER. Trimming at V came to 0 bases and at J to 7 bases, leaving 16 bases not matched to a gene. The CDR3 reads CASSQDLPSPGTSMNEQFF. The DNA for the CDR3 is TGCGCCAGCAGCCAAGATCTCCCCTCTCCCGGGACTAGCATGAATGAGCAGTTCTTC.